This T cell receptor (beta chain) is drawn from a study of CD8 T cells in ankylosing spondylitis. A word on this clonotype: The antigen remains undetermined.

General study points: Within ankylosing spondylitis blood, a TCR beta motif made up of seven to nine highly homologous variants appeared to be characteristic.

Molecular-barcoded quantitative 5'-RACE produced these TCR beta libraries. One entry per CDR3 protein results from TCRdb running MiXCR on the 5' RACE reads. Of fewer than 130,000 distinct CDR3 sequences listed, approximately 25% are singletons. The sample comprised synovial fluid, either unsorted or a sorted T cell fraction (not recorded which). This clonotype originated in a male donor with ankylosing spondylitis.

CDR3 sequence: CASSQDVATLTEAFF. CDR3 coding DNA: TGTGCCAGCAGCCAAGATGTGGCCACCCTCACTGAAGCTTTCTTT. The chain joins TRBV14 to TRBJ1-1; D remains unclear. Germline loops: CDR1 SGHDN, CDR2 FVKESK. Trimming shortened V by 0 bases and J by 4 bases, and 12 bases separated the two germline ends. The CDR3 runs 15 residues. Filled out from reference TRBV14 and TRBJ1-1, the complete variable domain reads EAGVTQFPSHSVIEKGQTVTLRCDPISGHDNLYWYRRVMGKEIKFLLHFVKESKQDESGMPNNRFLAERTGGTYSTLKVQPAELEDSGVYFCASSQDVATLTEAFFGQGTRLTVV.